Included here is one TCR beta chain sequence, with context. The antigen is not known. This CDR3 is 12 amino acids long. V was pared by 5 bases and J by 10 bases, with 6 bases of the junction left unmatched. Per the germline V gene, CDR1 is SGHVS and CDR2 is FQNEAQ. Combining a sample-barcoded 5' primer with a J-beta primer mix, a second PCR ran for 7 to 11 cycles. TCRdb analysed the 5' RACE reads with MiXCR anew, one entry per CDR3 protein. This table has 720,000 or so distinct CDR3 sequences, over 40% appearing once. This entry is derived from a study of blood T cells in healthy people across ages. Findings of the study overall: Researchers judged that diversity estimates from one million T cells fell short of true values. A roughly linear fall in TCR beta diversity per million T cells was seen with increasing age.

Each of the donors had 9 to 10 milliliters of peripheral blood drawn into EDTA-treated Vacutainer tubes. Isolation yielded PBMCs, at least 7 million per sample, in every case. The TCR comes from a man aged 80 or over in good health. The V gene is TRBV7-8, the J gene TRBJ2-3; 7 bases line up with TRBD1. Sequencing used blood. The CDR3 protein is CASSKRDSAQYF. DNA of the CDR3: TGTGCCAGCAGCAAACGGGACAGCGCGCAGTATTTT.